This TCR beta chain was identified in a study of PD-L1 blockade in urothelial cancer. The wider study: Male patients with bladder-origin urothelial cancer numbered about nine tenths of the roughly 29.

Quantitative assessment of FFPE tumor DNA relied upon amplified housekeeping genes. Repertoires were generated with immunoSEQ multiplex PCR, while TCRdb's copy carries only in-frame clones and drops some. Among under 2,000 clones, around a third were seen once, and the ten largest hold approximately 10%. By proportion, this clone is large (0.1 to 1%). Its antigen is as yet unknown. Germline values: CDR1 MNHGY, CDR2 SAAAGT. V lost 6 bases and J 1 base, leaving 13 bases between the germline ends. The CDR3 is 15 amino acids. Study observations and caveats: Tumor-linked clones in blood grew more by 3 weeks in durable-benefit patients.

This specimen consisted of tumor tissue, obtained before atezolizumab (anti-PD-L1) treatment. V usage is TRBV6-8 and J usage is TRBJ1-3, with D perhaps TRBD1 (6 bases). The TCR originated in a man in his fifties with urothelial cancer. The chain's CDR3 is CASRAGDTSGNTIYF. The CDR3 DNA is TGTGCCAGCAGGGCGGGGGACACTTCTGGAAACACCATATATTTT.